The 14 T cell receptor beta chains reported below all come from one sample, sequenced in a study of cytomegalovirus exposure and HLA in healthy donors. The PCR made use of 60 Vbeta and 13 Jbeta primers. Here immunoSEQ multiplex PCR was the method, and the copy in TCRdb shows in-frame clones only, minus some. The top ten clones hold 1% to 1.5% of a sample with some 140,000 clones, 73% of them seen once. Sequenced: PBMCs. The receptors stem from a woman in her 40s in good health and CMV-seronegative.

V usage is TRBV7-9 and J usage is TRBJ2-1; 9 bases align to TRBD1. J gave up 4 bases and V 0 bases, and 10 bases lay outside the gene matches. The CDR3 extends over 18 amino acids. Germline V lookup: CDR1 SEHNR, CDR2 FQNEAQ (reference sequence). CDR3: CASSLASSDRGTYNEQFF. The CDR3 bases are TGTGCCAGCAGCTTAGCATCTTCAGACAGGGGGACATACAATGAGCAGTTCTTC.

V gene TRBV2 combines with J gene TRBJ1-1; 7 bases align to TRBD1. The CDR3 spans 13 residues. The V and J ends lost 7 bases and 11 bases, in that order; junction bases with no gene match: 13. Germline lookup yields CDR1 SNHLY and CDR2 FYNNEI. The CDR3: CASNVQGFLRAFF. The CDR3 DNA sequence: TGTGCCAGCAACGTACAGGGGTTCCTTAGGGCTTTCTTT. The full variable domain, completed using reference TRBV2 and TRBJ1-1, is EPEVTQTPSHQVTQMGQEVILRCVPISNHLYFYWYRQILGQKVEFLVSFYNNEISEKSEIFDDQFSVERPDGSNFTLKIRSTKLEDSAMYFCASNVQGFLRAFFGQGTRLTVV.

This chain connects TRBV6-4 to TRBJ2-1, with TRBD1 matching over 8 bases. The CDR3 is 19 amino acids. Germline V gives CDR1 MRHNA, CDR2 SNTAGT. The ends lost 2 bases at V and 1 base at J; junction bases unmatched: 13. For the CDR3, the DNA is TGTGCCAGCAGTGACACCGGACATGGGGACAGGCTTTCCTACAATGAGCAGTTCTTC. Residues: CASSDTGHGDRLSYNEQFF.

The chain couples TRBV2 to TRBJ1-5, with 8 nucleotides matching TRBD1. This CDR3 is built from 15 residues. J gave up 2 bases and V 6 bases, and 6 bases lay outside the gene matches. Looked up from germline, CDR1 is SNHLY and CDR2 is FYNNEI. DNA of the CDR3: TGTGCCAGCAGGGTGGACAGGGATCGCAATCAGCCCCAGCATTTT. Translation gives CASRVDRDRNQPQHF.

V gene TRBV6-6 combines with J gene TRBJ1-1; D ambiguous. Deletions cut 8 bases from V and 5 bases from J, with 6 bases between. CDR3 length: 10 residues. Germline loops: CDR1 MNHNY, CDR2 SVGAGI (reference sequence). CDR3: CASGGTEAFF. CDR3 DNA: TGTGCCAGCGGCGGGACTGAAGCTTTCTTT.

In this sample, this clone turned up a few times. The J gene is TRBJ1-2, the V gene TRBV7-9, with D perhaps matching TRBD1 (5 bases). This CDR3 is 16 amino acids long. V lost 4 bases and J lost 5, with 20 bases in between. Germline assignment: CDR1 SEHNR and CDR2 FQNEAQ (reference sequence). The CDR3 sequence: CASSSLGIDRHYGYTF. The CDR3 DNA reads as TGTGCCAGCAGCTCGCTAGGAATTGACAGACATTATGGCTACACCTTC.

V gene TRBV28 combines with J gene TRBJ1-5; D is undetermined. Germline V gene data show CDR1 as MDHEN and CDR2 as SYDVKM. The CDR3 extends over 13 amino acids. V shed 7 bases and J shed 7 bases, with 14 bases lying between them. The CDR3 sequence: CASTPGGEQPQHF. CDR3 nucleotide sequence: TGTGCCAGCACCCCGGGCGGGGAACAGCCCCAGCATTTT.

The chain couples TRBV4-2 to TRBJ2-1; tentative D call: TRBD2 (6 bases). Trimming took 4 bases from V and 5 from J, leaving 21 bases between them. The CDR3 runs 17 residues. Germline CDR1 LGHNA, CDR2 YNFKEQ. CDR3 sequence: CASSPLPKTSNHNEQFF. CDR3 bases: TGTGCCAGCAGCCCATTGCCTAAGACTAGTAACCACAATGAGCAGTTCTTC.

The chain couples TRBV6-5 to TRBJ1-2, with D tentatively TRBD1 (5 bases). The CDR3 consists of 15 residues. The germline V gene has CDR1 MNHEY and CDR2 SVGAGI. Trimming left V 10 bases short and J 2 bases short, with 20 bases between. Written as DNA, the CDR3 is TGTGCCACCAGACAGTCCCAGGCTATCAACTATGGCTACACCTTC. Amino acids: CATRQSQAINYGYTF.

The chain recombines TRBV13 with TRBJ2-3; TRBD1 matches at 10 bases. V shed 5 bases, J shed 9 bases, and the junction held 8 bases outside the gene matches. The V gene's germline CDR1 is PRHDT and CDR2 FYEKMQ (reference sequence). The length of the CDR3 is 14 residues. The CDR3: CASSPDRGEVTQYF. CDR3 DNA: TGTGCCAGCAGCCCGGACAGGGGGGAAGTAACGCAGTATTTT.

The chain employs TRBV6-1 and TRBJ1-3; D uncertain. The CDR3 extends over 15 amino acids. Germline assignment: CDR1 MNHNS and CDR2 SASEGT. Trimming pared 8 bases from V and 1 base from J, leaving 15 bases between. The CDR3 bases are TGTGCCAGCGGTCAGGCCACTGGATCTGGAAACACCATATATTTT. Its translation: CASGQATGSGNTIYF.

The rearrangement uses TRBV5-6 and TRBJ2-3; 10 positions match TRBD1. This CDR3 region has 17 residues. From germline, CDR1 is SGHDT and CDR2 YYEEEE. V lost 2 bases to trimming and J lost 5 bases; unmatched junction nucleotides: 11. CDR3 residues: CASSFSTGGASGDTQYF. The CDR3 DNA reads TGTGCCAGCAGCTTTTCGACAGGGGGCGCATCGGGAGATACGCAGTATTTT.

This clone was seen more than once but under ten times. CDR3 DNA sequence: TGCGCCAGCAGCTTGGCGAGGGGGACAGAAAACACCGGGGAGCTGTTTTTT. This translates into CASSLARGTENTGELFF. The gene calls are TRBV5-1 and TRBJ2-2, with 7 bases identical to TRBD1. CDR3 size: 17 residues. Trimming removed 0 bases from V and 2 bases from J; junction bases left unmatched: 7. The germline CDR1 and CDR2 sequences are SGHRS and YFSETQ.

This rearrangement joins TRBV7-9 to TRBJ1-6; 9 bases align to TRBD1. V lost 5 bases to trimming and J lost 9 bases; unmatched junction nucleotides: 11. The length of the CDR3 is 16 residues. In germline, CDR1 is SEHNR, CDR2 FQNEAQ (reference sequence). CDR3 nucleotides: TGTGCCAGCAGCCTAGAGTCCGGGACAGGGAGTTCACCCCTCCACTTT. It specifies CASSLESGTGSSPLHF.